The 23 T cell receptor beta chains in this list originate from one sample, sequenced in a study of T-cell memory formation after mild COVID-19. From the 5' RACE reads, TCRdb called clonotypes with MiXCR, one entry per CDR3 protein. The data show hundreds of thousands of distinct CDR3 sequences, 8% to 10% seen once. The sample comprised PBMCs or a T cell subset sorted from them (not recorded which). The receptors here all came from a man between 18 and 29 years old who had mild COVID-19 (a few samples of this study predate the infection). Cell type and time point are not known.

The chain has TRBV21-1 and TRBJ2-1; TRBD1, as called in the table, went unchecked against the DNA. TRBV21-1 is a listed pseudogene. The CDR3 contains 15 residues. In DNA form, the CDR3 reads TGTGCCCGTGCGGAGGAGGGGACGGGGAACAATGAGCAGTTCTTC. It codes for CARAEEGTGNNEQFF.

V gene TRBV12-3 or TRBV12-4 combines with J gene TRBJ2-3; D perhaps matches TRBD1 (6 bases). The CDR3 consists of 14 residues. Deletions cut 8 bases from V and 2 bases from J, with 14 bases between. CDR3 DNA: TGTGCCAGCGGGAACCAGGGGTCCACAGATACGCAGTATTTT. Its protein is CASGNQGSTDTQYF.

The chain is built from TRBV12-3 or TRBV12-4 and TRBJ1-1; D is uncertain. Trimming stripped 2 bases from V and 1 base from J, with 11 bases between. The CDR3 is 15 residues long. CDR3 in amino acids: CASSLFGQQNTEAFF. CDR3 nucleotide sequence: TGTGCCAGCAGTTTATTTGGGCAACAGAACACTGAAGCTTTCTTT.

This clonotype was counted between two and nine times. CDR3 in DNA: TGTGCCAGCAGAGAGCTAGCGGGGTTGGAGACCCAGTACTTC. It is translated as CASRELAGLETQYF. The rearrangement uses TRBV6-1 and TRBJ2-5, with 9 positions matching TRBD2. This CDR3 is built from 14 residues. V trimming: 6 bases; J trimming: 5 bases; junction bases outside the gene matches: 7. Germline loops: CDR1 MNHNS, CDR2 SASEGT.

This clonotype has only a few counts. The chain combines TRBV27 with TRBJ2-7, with TRBD1 matching over 7 bases. CDR1 and CDR2 from the germline V gene are MNHEY and SMNVEV (reference sequence). V shed 4 bases, J shed 6 bases, and the junction held 9 bases outside the gene matches. The CDR3 runs 14 residues. The CDR3 reads CASSSYRGRSEQYF. CDR3 nucleotide sequence: TGTGCCAGCAGTTCGTACAGGGGTAGAAGCGAGCAGTACTTC.

A remark on this clonotype: One junction end does not reproduce the germline sequence, and a read error may be involved. The chain combines TRBV5-1 with TRBJ2-5; D might be TRBD1 or TRBD2, each matching 5 bases. The CDR3 runs to 13 residues. Per the germline V gene, CDR1 is SGHRS and CDR2 is YFSETQ. CDR3 sequence: CASSGDGKDTQYF. The CDR3 bases are TGCGCCAGCAGCGGGGACGGGAAAGATACCCAGTACTTC.

This clonotype came up a few times. The chain is built from TRBV6-6 and TRBJ2-3, with 9 positions matching TRBD1. The junction had 3 bases not matched to a gene; V was cut back by 0 bases and J by 2 bases. CDR3 length equals 16 residues. CDR1 is MNHNY and CDR2 is SVGAGI in the germline V gene (reference sequence). CDR3 region: CASSYSRDRDTDTQYF. Here the CDR3 DNA reads TGTGCCAGCAGTTACTCACGGGACAGGGACACAGATACGCAGTATTTT.

This clonotype was seen ten or more times. The V gene is TRBV7-2, the J gene TRBJ2-5; 9 positions agree with TRBD2. Unmatched junction bases numbered 6, after V lost 2 bases and J lost 2 bases. The CDR3 sequence is 16 residues long. Germline V gives CDR1 SGHTA, CDR2 FQGNSA. The CDR3 spells CASSLSLAGSQETQYF. DNA for the CDR3: TGTGCCAGCAGCTTATCCCTAGCGGGGAGTCAAGAGACCCAGTACTTC.

This clonotype appeared a few times. The V call is TRBV2, the J call TRBJ2-2; D is undetermined. V was pared by 7 bases and J by 5 bases, with 5 bases between. The CDR3 has 11 amino acids. Germline V gene data show CDR1 as SNHLY and CDR2 as FYNNEI. The CDR3 loop is CASKFTGELFF. CDR3 sequence (DNA): TGTGCCAGCAAGTTTACCGGGGAGCTGTTTTTT.

This clonotype appeared a few times. This rearrangement joins TRBV19 to TRBJ1-2; TRBD1 might be the D (5 bases). The CDR3 has 17 residues. Germline lookup yields CDR1 LNHDA and CDR2 SQIVND (reference sequence). Trimming shortened V by 7 bases and J by 4 bases, and 25 bases separated the two germline ends. The CDR3: CASNSYPSQGDGYGYTF. The CDR3 nucleotides read TGTGCCAGTAACTCCTACCCCAGTCAGGGAGATGGCTATGGCTACACCTTC.

Here the CDR3 DNA reads TGTGCCAGCAGCTTAATGGGACAGGGAGGTCAAGAGACCCAGTACTTC. Protein product: CASSLMGQGGQETQYF. This chain links TRBV7-3 with TRBJ2-5, with 9 bases fitting TRBD1. The germline CDR1 and CDR2 sequences are SGHTA and FQGTGA. This CDR3 spans 16 amino acids. Unmatched junction bases numbered 5, after V lost 1 base and J lost 2 bases.

This clonotype was found a few times. The chain has TRBV27 and TRBJ2-3; D unclear. The CDR3 loop spans 13 amino acids. Germline lookup yields CDR1 MNHEY and CDR2 SMNVEV (reference sequence). The V and J ends lost 5 bases and 6 bases respectively, with 12 bases between them. The CDR3 DNA reads TGTGCCAGCAGTCCGAAGAGTTGGGATACGCAGTATTTT. Protein: CASSPKSWDTQYF.

This clonotype has just a few counts. The chain carries TRBV5-1 and TRBJ2-3, with 11 nucleotides matching TRBD2. The CDR3 runs to 16 residues. J gave up 2 bases and V 2 bases, and 4 bases lay outside the gene matches. Germline V gene sequence: CDR1 SGHRS, CDR2 YFSETQ. CDR3 nucleotide sequence: TGCGCCAGCAGCTTCGGGACTAGCGGATCCACAGATACGCAGTATTTT. Residues: CASSFGTSGSTDTQYF.

This clonotype showed up just a few times. V is TRBV4-3 and J is TRBJ1-1; 7 bases match TRBD1. Germline CDR1 reads LGHNA; CDR2 reads YSLEER. The CDR3 is 14 residues long. V lost 3 bases to trimming and J lost 6 bases; unmatched junction nucleotides: 7. CDR3: CASSQHRDSAEAFF. The CDR3 DNA sequence: TGCGCCAGCAGCCAGCACCGGGACAGCGCTGAAGCTTTCTTT.

There are a few counts of this clonotype. V usage is TRBV29-1 and J usage is TRBJ2-5, with D maybe TRBD1 (8 bases). V was cut by 5 bases and J by 1 base, with 11 bases left in between. CDR1 and CDR2 (germline): SQVTM, ANQGSEA. This CDR3 spans 13 amino acids. DNA for the CDR3: TGCAGCGTTAGCGGGACAGGCCAAGAGACCCAGTACTTC. Translation: CSVSGTGQETQYF.

The sample holds a few counts of this clonotype. The chain is built from TRBV20-1 and TRBJ2-1, with D perhaps matching TRBD1 or TRBD2 (5 bases each). Looked up from germline, CDR1 is DFQATT and CDR2 is SNEGSKA (reference sequence). Trimming removed 6 bases at V and 6 bases at J, with 15 bases between. The CDR3 has 13 amino acids. CDR3 DNA: TGCAGTGCCCAGGGCGGGCAGGTCAATGAGCAGTTCTTC. Translated: CSAQGGQVNEQFF.

This clonotype was picked up a small number of times. The chain couples TRBV4-2 to TRBJ2-1; D not certain. CDR1 LGHNA and CDR2 YNFKEQ come from the germline V gene. The CDR3 runs 14 residues. V was clipped by 1 base and J by 5 bases, with 9 bases between them. CDR3 protein: CASSQVGLDNEQFF. The CDR3 DNA sequence: TGTGCCAGCAGCCAAGTGGGTCTCGACAATGAGCAGTTCTTC.

CDR3 in DNA: TGCAGCGGAGGGACAGGCCTCTCCTATGGCTACACCTTC. Its protein is CSGGTGLSYGYTF. V is TRBV29-1 and J is TRBJ1-2; TRBD1 aligns across 8 bases. This CDR3 comprises 13 residues. The trim removed 7 bases at V and 4 bases at J, leaving 8 bases unmatched. CDR1 SQVTM and CDR2 ANQGSEA come from the germline V gene. The full variable domain, its missing parts supplied by reference TRBV29-1 and TRBJ1-2, is SAVISQKPSRDICQRGTSLTIQCQVDSQVTMMFWYRQQPGQSLTLIATANQGSEATYESGFVIDKFPISRPNLTFSTLTVSNMSPEDSSIYLCSGGTGLSYGYTFGSGTRLTVV.

The CDR3 is CASSPRRRGGINEQFF. In nucleotides, the CDR3 is TGTGCCAGCTCACCACGACGGCGGGGGGGCATCAATGAGCAGTTCTTC. The chain is built from TRBV18 and TRBJ2-1; 9 bases align to TRBD2. The CDR3 loop spans 16 amino acids. Per germline, CDR1 KGHSH and CDR2 LQKENI. V trimming: 1 base; J trimming: 6 bases; junction bases outside the gene matches: 7.

The chain employs TRBV5-5 and TRBJ2-3; 12 bases match TRBD2. J was trimmed by 5 bases and V by 4 bases; bases with no gene match: 8. This CDR3 spans 16 amino acids. Germline-derived CDR1 and CDR2 are SGHKS and YYEKEE (reference sequence). CDR3 DNA: TGTGCCAGCAGCCTCCGGACTAGCGGGGTGAGAGATACGCAGTATTTT. It yields the protein CASSLRTSGVRDTQYF.

A few counts support this clonotype. The chain links TRBV24-1 to TRBJ2-3; D call uncertain. Trimming took off 5 bases at V and 4 bases at J, with 18 bases between the two ends. Germline CDR1 is KGHDR and CDR2 is SFDVKD. The CDR3 is 16 residues long. The CDR3 sequence: CATSGSKGLQPDTQYF. Here the CDR3 DNA reads TGTGCCACCAGTGGGTCGAAGGGTCTCCAGCCAGATACGCAGTATTTT.

This clonotype was found many times. The rearrangement joins TRBV5-1 to TRBJ2-7; no firm D call. V was pared by 0 bases and J by 0 bases, with 7 bases between. This CDR3 is built from 14 residues. Per the germline V gene, CDR1 is SGHRS and CDR2 is YFSETQ. The DNA of the CDR3 is TGCGCCAGCAGCTTGGAGACTGCCTCCTACGAGCAGTACTTC. Amino acids: CASSLETASYEQYF.

This clonotype came up a few times. This chain connects TRBV20-1 to TRBJ2-7, with 7 bases identical to TRBD2. Germline V gene sequence: CDR1 DFQATT, CDR2 SNEGSKA (reference sequence). V gave up 0 bases and J gave up 3 bases; unmatched junction bases: 11. The CDR3 extends over 16 amino acids. This CDR3 reads CSARDQKGGDYYEQYF. CDR3 nucleotides: TGCAGTGCTAGAGATCAAAAAGGCGGGGACTACTACGAGCAGTACTTC.